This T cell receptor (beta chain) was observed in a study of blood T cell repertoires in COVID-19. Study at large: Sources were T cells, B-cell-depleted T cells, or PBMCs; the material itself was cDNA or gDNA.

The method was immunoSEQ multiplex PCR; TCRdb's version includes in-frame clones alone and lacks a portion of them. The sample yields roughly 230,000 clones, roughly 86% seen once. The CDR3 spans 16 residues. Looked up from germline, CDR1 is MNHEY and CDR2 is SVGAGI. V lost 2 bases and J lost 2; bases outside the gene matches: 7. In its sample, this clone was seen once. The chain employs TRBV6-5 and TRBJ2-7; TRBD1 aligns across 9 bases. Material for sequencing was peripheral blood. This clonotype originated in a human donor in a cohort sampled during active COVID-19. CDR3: CASSYTPGQGTYEQYF. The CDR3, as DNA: TGTGCCAGCAGTTACACACCGGGACAGGGAACCTACGAGCAGTACTTC.